Following are 31 T cell receptor beta chains from one sample sequenced in a study of blood T cell repertoires in COVID-19. Produced via immunoSEQ multiplex PCR; TCRdb's table is partial and in-frame only. This table holds around 73,000 clones, roughly three quarters found once. The sequencing input was peripheral blood. These receptors all stem from a man between 65 and 80 years old with COVID-19, enrolled during active disease.

CDR3 coding DNA: TGTGCCAGCAAGGACTACTATGGCTACACCTTC. Translated, it gives CASKDYYGYTF. V usage is TRBV25-1 and J usage is TRBJ1-2, with D hard to call. Trimming removed 7 bases at V and 3 bases at J, with 6 bases between. The germline V gene encodes CDR1 MGHDK and CDR2 SYGVNS. This CDR3 contains 11 residues.

In nucleotides, the CDR3 is TGTGCCAGCAGCTTAGCTAGCGGGGCGGCTAATGAGCAGTTCTTC. Translating it yields CASSLASGAANEQFF. The V call is TRBV11-3, the J call TRBJ2-1; TRBD2 agrees at 9 bases. Per the germline V gene, CDR1 is SGHNT and CDR2 is YENEEA. The CDR3 is 15 residues long. The trim removed 1 base at V and 7 bases at J, leaving 5 bases unmatched.

This clone was picked up one time. This CDR3 is CSVYGTVQETQYF. CDR3 bases: TGCAGCGTATATGGGACAGTCCAAGAGACCCAGTACTTC. The rearrangement uses TRBV29-1 and TRBJ2-5, with 7 bases fitting TRBD1. Looked up from germline, CDR1 is SQVTM and CDR2 is ANQGSEA. V dropped 6 bases and J dropped 1; count of bases not matched to a gene: 5. This CDR3 has 13 residues. Full variable domain (remainder filled in from reference TRBV29-1 and TRBJ2-5): SAVISQKPSRDICQRGTSLTIQCQVDSQVTMMFWYRQQPGQSLTLIATANQGSEATYESGFVIDKFPISRPNLTFSTLTVSNMSPEDSSIYLCSVYGTVQETQYFGPGTRLLVL.

The chain couples TRBV5-1 to TRBJ1-4; D possibly corresponds to TRBD1 (6 bases). The germline V and J ends were trimmed by 1 base and 8 bases, with 9 bases remaining between them. CDR1 and CDR2 from the germline V gene are SGHRS and YFSETQ. There are 13 residues in the CDR3. CDR3 residues: CASSLYRDEKLFF. The CDR3 nucleotides read TGCGCCAGCAGCTTGTACAGGGACGAAAAACTGTTTTTT.

The chain has TRBV5-1 and TRBJ2-1; D is possibly TRBD2 (5 bases). Trimming left V 2 bases short and J 0 bases short, with 9 bases between. This CDR3 comprises 15 residues. Germline V gene sequence: CDR1 SGHRS, CDR2 YFSETQ. This CDR3 is CASSLAVPSYNEQFF. CDR3 DNA: TGCGCCAGCAGCTTAGCGGTCCCCTCCTACAATGAGCAGTTCTTC.

The genes are TRBV6-5 and TRBJ2-6, with no clear D. Germline CDR1 is MNHEY and CDR2 is SVGAGI. The CDR3 length is 14 residues. V was shortened by 7 bases and J by 0 bases, with 7 bases between the two germline ends. The CDR3 loop is CASIGFSGANVLTF. The CDR3, as DNA: TGTGCCAGCATCGGTTTCTCTGGGGCCAACGTCCTGACTTTC.

The V and J genes are TRBV15 and TRBJ2-3; 13 bases match TRBD2. The CDR3 is 16 amino acids. Germline CDR1 LNHNV, CDR2 YYDKDF (reference sequence). The V and J ends lost 5 bases and 6 bases, in that order; junction bases with no gene match: 8. The CDR3 region is CATSGGLAGVWDTQYF. The CDR3 DNA follows: TGTGCCACCAGCGGAGGACTAGCGGGAGTGTGGGATACGCAGTATTTT.

This clone was recorded a few times. The chain recombines TRBV7-6 with TRBJ1-1; tentative D call: TRBD1 (5 bases). This CDR3 is 13 amino acids long. V was clipped by 5 bases and J by 0 bases, with 7 bases between them. CDR1 and CDR2 (germline): SGHVS, FNYEAQ. In nucleotides, the CDR3 is TGTGCCAGCAGCCTGACAGTGAACACTGAAGCTTTCTTT. Its translation is CASSLTVNTEAFF.

This clone was seen just once. This sequence joins TRBV28 and TRBJ1-3, with D hard to call. CDR3 size: 13 residues. Trimming pared 3 bases from V and 3 bases from J, leaving 6 bases between. Looked up from germline, CDR1 is MDHEN and CDR2 is SYDVKM. Here the CDR3 DNA reads TGTGCCAGCAGTTTTCGGGGTGGAAACACCATATATTTT. Its translation is CASSFRGGNTIYF.

This chain connects TRBV11-1 to TRBJ1-2, with D tentatively TRBD1 (6 bases). V shed 3 bases and J shed 1 base, with 9 bases lying between them. The CDR3 totals 14 residues. The V gene's germline CDR1 is SGHAT and CDR2 FQDESV (reference sequence). Written as DNA, the CDR3 is TGTGCCAGCAGCTTGGACAGATATAACTATGGCTACACCTTC. Translating it yields CASSLDRYNYGYTF.

The V gene is TRBV7-9, the J gene TRBJ1-4, with D uncertain. CDR3 length equals 18 residues. The V gene lost 5 bases and the J gene lost 8 bases, with 27 bases spanning the gap. Germline values: CDR1 SEHNR, CDR2 FQNEAQ (reference sequence). CDR3 nucleotide sequence: TGTGCCAGCAGCCGAACGGCCCTAAATATCAACTCGGGGGAAAAACTGTTTTTT. It yields the protein CASSRTALNINSGEKLFF.

The chain uses TRBV7-9 and TRBJ1-1; D gene unclear. CDR3 length equals 15 residues. Trimming took 0 bases from V and 4 from J, leaving 12 bases between them. CDR1 and CDR2 from the germline V gene are SEHNR and FQNEAQ (reference sequence). The CDR3 spells CASSLASPRSTEAFF. CDR3 sequence (DNA): TGTGCCAGCAGCTTAGCGAGCCCGCGAAGCACTGAAGCTTTCTTT.

This clone occurred once. The V gene is TRBV7-3, the J gene TRBJ2-1; a weak D match, TRBD1 (6 bases). Germline V gives CDR1 SGHTA, CDR2 FQGTGA. V was shortened by 4 bases and J by 6 bases, with 16 bases between the two germline ends. The CDR3 loop spans 15 amino acids. The CDR3 DNA reads TGTGCCAGCAGCTCTAGGACAGTTTCGACCAATGAGCAGTTCTTC. Translation: CASSSRTVSTNEQFF.

The rearrangement uses TRBV4-3 and TRBJ1-5; D is unresolved. The length of the CDR3 is 14 residues. The V gene lost 3 bases and the J gene lost 4 bases, with 10 bases spanning the gap. Germline assignment: CDR1 LGHNA and CDR2 YSLEER. CDR3 residues: CASSQDWANQPQHF. CDR3 DNA sequence: TGCGCCAGCAGCCAGGACTGGGCTAATCAGCCCCAGCATTTT.

The chain employs TRBV19 and TRBJ1-2, with no clear D. This CDR3 has 13 residues. V was trimmed by 0 bases and J by 7 bases, leaving 9 bases between them. Germline CDR1 is LNHDA and CDR2 is SQIVND (reference sequence). Written as DNA, the CDR3 is TGTGCCAGTAGTATAGACCAGGTGTTTGGCTACACCTTC. This encodes CASSIDQVFGYTF.

The CDR3 DNA sequence: TGTGCCAGCAGCTTAATGGGGACTAGCGGGTCTCCCCTAGAGCAGTACTTC. Its translation is CASSLMGTSGSPLEQYF. The V gene is TRBV7-8, the J gene TRBJ2-7; 12 bases match TRBD2. The CDR3 covers 17 residues. V shed 2 bases, J shed 7 bases, and the junction held 12 bases outside the gene matches. Germline CDR1 reads SGHVS; CDR2 reads FQNEAQ.

The chain uses TRBV10-2 and TRBJ2-2, with 8 bases identical to TRBD1. V dropped 6 bases and J dropped 5; count of bases not matched to a gene: 8. The germline V gene encodes CDR1 WSHSY and CDR2 SAAADI. The CDR3 is 15 residues long. The CDR3 coding sequence is TGCGCCAGCAGCACCACAGGGGGGATGACCGGGGAGCTGTTTTTT. It codes for CASSTTGGMTGELFF.

The chain combines TRBV7-2 with TRBJ2-5; possibly TRBD2 for D (6 bases). The CDR3 totals 14 residues. CDR1 is SGHTA, CDR2 FQGNSA, per germline. The V end lost 5 bases, the J end lost 4 bases, and 14 bases lay between the germline ends. The CDR3 loop reads CASSRLARGETQYF. DNA of the CDR3: TGTGCCAGCAGCCGTCTAGCGAGGGGAGAGACCCAGTACTTC.

V usage is TRBV27 and J usage is TRBJ1-6; 8 nucleotides match TRBD1. The CDR3 covers 13 residues. Germline V CDR1 and CDR2: MNHEY, SMNVEV (reference sequence). Trimming removed 10 bases from V and 8 bases from J; junction bases left unmatched: 7. The CDR3 DNA is TGTGCCATTAGTACAGGGGGAGATTCACCCCTCCACTTT. Translation gives CAISTGGDSPLHF.

V is TRBV7-9 and J is TRBJ2-1; D uncertain. V lost 5 bases, J lost 13 bases, and 15 bases lay in between. The CDR3 length is 12 residues. Germline CDR1 SEHNR, CDR2 FQNEAQ (reference sequence). The CDR3 spells CASSVGSSGQFF. In nucleotides, the CDR3 is TGTGCCAGCAGCGTTGGTAGCTCGGGTCAGTTCTTC.

This clone appeared a few times. This chain connects TRBV5-4 to TRBJ2-5, with D possibly matching TRBD1 (6 bases). Trimming cost V 4 bases and J 4 bases, with 17 bases left between them. The CDR3 extends over 15 amino acids. Germline CDR1 reads SGHNT; CDR2 reads YYREEE (reference sequence). In DNA, the CDR3 is TGTGCCAGCAGCCGGGATGGACAGCCCGGAGAGACCCAGTACTTC. Its protein is CASSRDGQPGETQYF. The variable domain in full, completed from reference TRBV5-4 and TRBJ2-5, reads ETGVTQSPTHLIKTRGQQVTLRCSSQSGHNTVSWYQQALGQGPQFIFQYYREEENGRGNFPPRFSGLQFPNYSSELNVNALELDDSALYLCASSRDGQPGETQYFGPGTRLLVL.

The rearrangement joins TRBV7-2 to TRBJ1-2; 11 positions agree with TRBD1. V was clipped by 5 bases and J by 5 bases; unmatched bases: 10. The CDR3 loop spans 16 amino acids. Germline V gene sequence: CDR1 SGHTA, CDR2 FQGNSA. The CDR3 protein is CASSLWRTGGRYGYTF. For the CDR3, the DNA is TGTGCCAGCAGCCTCTGGAGGACAGGGGGCCGATATGGCTACACCTTC.

Remarks on this clone: Other DNA sequences in the sample encode the same CDR3. The rearrangement uses TRBV5-1 and TRBJ2-5; 7 nucleotides align to TRBD1. Trimming removed 2 bases from V and 2 bases from J; junction bases left unmatched: 3. Germline values: CDR1 SGHRS, CDR2 YFSETQ. The length of the CDR3 is 14 residues. The chain's CDR3 is CASSFTGVQETQYF. For the CDR3, the DNA is TGCGCCAGCAGCTTTACAGGGGTTCAAGAGACCCAGTACTTC.

This clone was counted between two and nine times. The genes are TRBV7-8 and TRBJ2-5, with TRBD1 matching over 9 bases. This CDR3 is built from 14 residues. V trimming: 5 bases; J trimming: 3 bases; junction bases outside the gene matches: 4. Per the germline V gene, CDR1 is SGHVS and CDR2 is FQNEAQ. The CDR3 protein is CASSPWTGEETQYF. DNA of the CDR3: TGTGCCAGCAGCCCATGGACAGGGGAAGAGACCCAGTACTTC.

The chain has TRBV5-1 and TRBJ1-2; 9 positions agree with TRBD1. The CDR3 has 16 amino acids. Germline trimming cut 4 bases from V and 4 bases from J; bases unmatched to any gene: 11. The germline V gene has CDR1 SGHRS and CDR2 YFSETQ. CDR3 nucleotides: TGCGCCAGCAGCCCCGGGACAGGGAAGTTGGCCTATGGCTACACCTTC. Protein sequence: CASSPGTGKLAYGYTF.

The chain is built from TRBV28 and TRBJ2-3; 9 bases line up with TRBD2. The CDR3 has 15 residues. With 5 bases clipped from V and 6 bases from J, the junction kept 9 bases outside the gene matches. The germline gives CDR1 MDHEN, CDR2 SYDVKM. In DNA form, the CDR3 reads TGTGCCAGCAGTGTCCCTAGCGGGGTGGTGGATACGCAGTATTTT. Protein product: CASSVPSGVVDTQYF.

The V and J genes are TRBV27 and TRBJ2-7, with a weak D call TRBD1 (5 bases). This CDR3 is built from 15 residues. V lost 7 bases to trimming and J lost 3 bases, with 19 bases between them. CDR1 and CDR2 (germline): MNHEY, SMNVEV (reference sequence). CDR3 nucleotides: TGTGCCAGCACCTCCCTCCAGGGTGGGCTCTACGAGCAGTACTTC. Its translation: CASTSLQGGLYEQYF.

This chain links TRBV27 with TRBJ1-5; 9 bases line up with TRBD1. The CDR3 spans 14 residues. Looked up from germline, CDR1 is MNHEY and CDR2 is SMNVEV (reference sequence). V lost 10 bases, J lost 5 bases, and 9 bases stayed unmatched. CDR3 in DNA: TGTGCCAATTTACGGACAGGGGAGGATCAGCCCCAGCATTTT. It codes for CANLRTGEDQPQHF.

The chain uses TRBV7-9 and TRBJ2-1, with 7 bases that match TRBD1. J gave up 4 bases and V 5 bases, and 11 bases lay outside the gene matches. The CDR3 runs 16 residues. Germline CDR1 reads SEHNR; CDR2 reads FQNEAQ (reference sequence). CDR3 region: CASSPPPGQKYNEQFF. The CDR3 DNA sequence: TGTGCCAGCAGCCCCCCCCCGGGACAGAAATACAATGAGCAGTTCTTC.

The chain uses TRBV2 and TRBJ1-5, with D possibly being TRBD1 (6 bases). Germline V lookup: CDR1 SNHLY, CDR2 FYNNEI. V lost 5 bases and J 3 bases, leaving 20 bases between the germline ends. CDR3 length equals 17 residues. The CDR3 sequence is CASSPGALSKLNQPQHF. The CDR3 nucleotides are TGTGCCAGCAGTCCAGGGGCCCTCTCCAAACTCAATCAGCCCCAGCATTTT.

This clone was picked up many times. The chain has TRBV20-1 and TRBJ2-7; D not certain. V lost 6 bases and J 6 bases, leaving 12 bases between the germline ends. Germline assignment: CDR1 DFQATT and CDR2 SNEGSKA (reference sequence). The CDR3 length is 11 residues. The CDR3 bases are TGCAGTGCCCAAGGCAGGATCGAGCAGTACTTC. Residues: CSAQGRIEQYF.